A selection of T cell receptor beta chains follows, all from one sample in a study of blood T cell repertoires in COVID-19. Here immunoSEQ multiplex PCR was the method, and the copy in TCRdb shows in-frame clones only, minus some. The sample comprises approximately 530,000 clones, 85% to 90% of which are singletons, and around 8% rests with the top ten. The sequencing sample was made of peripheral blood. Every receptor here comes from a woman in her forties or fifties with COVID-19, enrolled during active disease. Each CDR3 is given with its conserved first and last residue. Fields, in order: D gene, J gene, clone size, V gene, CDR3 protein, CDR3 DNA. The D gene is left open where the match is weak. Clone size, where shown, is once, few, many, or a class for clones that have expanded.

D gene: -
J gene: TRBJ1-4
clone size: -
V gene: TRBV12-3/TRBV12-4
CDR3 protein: CASREDWYGKLFF
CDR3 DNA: TGTGCCAGCAGGGAGGACTGGTACGGAAAACTGTTTTTT

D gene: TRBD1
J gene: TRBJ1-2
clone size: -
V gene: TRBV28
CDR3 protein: CASSPDRGQVYGYTF
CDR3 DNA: TGTGCCAGCAGTCCCGACAGGGGGCAAGTTTATGGCTACACCTTC

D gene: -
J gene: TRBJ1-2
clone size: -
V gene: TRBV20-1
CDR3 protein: CSASHSNYGYTF
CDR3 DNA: TGCAGTGCAAGTCACAGTAACTATGGCTACACCTTC

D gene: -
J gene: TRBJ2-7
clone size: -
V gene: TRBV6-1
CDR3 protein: CASSESSSYEQYF
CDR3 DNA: TGTGCCAGCAGTGAATCTAGCTCCTACGAGCAGTACTTC

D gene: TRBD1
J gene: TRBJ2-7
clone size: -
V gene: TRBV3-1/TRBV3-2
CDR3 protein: CASSQDRGPPYEQYF
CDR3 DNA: TGTGCCAGCAGTCAAGACAGGGGTCCTCCCTACGAGCAGTACTTC

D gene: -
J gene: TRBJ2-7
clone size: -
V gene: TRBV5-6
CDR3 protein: CASSLGLTGSEQYF
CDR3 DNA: TGTGCCAGCAGCTTGGGACTGACGGGAAGCGAGCAGTACTTC

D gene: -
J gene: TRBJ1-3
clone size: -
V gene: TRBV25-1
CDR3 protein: CASTPRASGNTIYF
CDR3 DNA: TGTGCCAGCACCCCCAGGGCCTCTGGAAACACCATATATTTT

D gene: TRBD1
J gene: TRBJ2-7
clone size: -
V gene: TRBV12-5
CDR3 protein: CASGSSGGSYEQYF
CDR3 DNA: TGTGCTAGTGGTTCATCAGGGGGATCCTACGAGCAGTACTTC

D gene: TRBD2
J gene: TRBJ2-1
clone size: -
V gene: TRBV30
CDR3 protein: CAWNPPRLAGGENEQFF
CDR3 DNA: TGTGCCTGGAATCCCCCGAGACTAGCGGGGGGAGAGAATGAGCAGTTCTTC

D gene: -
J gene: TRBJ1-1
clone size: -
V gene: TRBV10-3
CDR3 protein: CAISRGQPNTEAFF
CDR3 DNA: TGTGCCATCAGTCGCGGACAGCCGAACACTGAAGCTTTCTTT

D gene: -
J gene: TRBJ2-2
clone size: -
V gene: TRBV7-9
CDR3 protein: CASKGGTGELFF
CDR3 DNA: TGTGCCAGCAAGGGAGGTACCGGGGAGCTGTTTTTT

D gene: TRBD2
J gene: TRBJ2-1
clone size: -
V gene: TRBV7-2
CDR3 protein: CASSLTSGGAYNEQFF
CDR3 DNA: TGTGCCAGCAGCTTAACTAGCGGGGGGGCGTACAATGAGCAGTTCTTC

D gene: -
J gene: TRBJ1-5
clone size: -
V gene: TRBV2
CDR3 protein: CASSGPRNQPQHF
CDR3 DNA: TGTGCCAGCAGTGGACCGAGGAATCAGCCCCAGCATTTT

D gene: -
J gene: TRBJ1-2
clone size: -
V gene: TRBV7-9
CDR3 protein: CASSLMAAANYGYTF
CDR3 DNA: TGTGCCAGCAGCTTGATGGCGGCAGCTAACTATGGCTACACCTTC

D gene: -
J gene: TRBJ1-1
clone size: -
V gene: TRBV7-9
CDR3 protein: CASSPGGGTEAFF
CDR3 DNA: TGTGCCAGCAGCCCCGGGGGGGGCACTGAAGCTTTCTTT

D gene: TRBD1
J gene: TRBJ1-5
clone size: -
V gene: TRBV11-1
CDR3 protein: CASSLHRGGGNQPQHF
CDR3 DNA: TGTGCCAGCAGCCTACACAGGGGGGGCGGCAATCAGCCCCAGCATTTT

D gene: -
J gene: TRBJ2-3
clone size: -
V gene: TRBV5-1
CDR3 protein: CASTLRGPSTDTQYF
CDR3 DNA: TGCGCCAGCACCCTGAGAGGTCCTAGCACAGATACGCAGTATTTT

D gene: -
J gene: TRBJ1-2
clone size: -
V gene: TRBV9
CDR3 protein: CASSVDWLEDYGYTF
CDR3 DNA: TGTGCCAGCAGCGTAGACTGGCTGGAGGACTATGGCTACACCTTC

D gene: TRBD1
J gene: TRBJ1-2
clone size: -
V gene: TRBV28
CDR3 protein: CASLDRGRGYGYTF
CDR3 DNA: TGTGCCAGCCTTGACAGGGGGCGGGGCTATGGCTACACCTTC

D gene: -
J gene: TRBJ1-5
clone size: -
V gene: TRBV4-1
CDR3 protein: CASSQIGDQPQHF
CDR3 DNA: TGCGCCAGCAGCCAAATAGGAGATCAGCCCCAGCATTTT

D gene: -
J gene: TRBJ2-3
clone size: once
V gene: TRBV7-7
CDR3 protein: CASSLLVSGTDTQYF
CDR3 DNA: TGTGCCAGCAGCCTACTAGTATCTGGCACAGATACGCAGTATTTT

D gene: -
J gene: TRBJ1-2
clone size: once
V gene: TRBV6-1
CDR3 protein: CASSEVQGGGYTF
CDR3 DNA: TGTGCCAGCAGTGAGGTACAGGGTGGCGGCTACACCTTC

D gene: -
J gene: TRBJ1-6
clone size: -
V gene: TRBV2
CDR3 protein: CASSVMGRGYNSPLHF
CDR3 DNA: TGTGCCAGCAGTGTGATGGGGAGGGGGTATAATTCACCCCTCCACTTT

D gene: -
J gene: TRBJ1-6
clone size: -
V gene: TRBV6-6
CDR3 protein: CASSQMGLRIAGSPLHF
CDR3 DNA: TGTGCCAGCAGTCAGATGGGTCTGAGGATTGCCGGGTCACCCCTCCACTTT

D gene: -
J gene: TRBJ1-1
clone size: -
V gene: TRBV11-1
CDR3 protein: CASSPRVMNTEAFF
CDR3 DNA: TGTGCCAGCAGCCCTCGGGTAATGAACACTGAAGCTTTCTTT

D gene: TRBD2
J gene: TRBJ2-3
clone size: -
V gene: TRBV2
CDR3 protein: CASSRRHRAGGPPPTQYF
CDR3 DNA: TGTGCCAGCAGCCGAAGGCATCGGGCGGGGGGCCCCCCCCCTACGCAGTATTTT

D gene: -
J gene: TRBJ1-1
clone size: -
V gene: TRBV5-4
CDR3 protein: CASSPLRASGTEAFF
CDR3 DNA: TGTGCCAGCAGCCCCTTACGGGCCTCGGGGACTGAAGCTTTCTTT

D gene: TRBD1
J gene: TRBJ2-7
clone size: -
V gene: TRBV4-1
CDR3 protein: CASSQVGTGNHEQYF
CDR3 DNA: TGCGCCAGCAGCCAAGTAGGGACAGGGAACCACGAGCAGTACTTC

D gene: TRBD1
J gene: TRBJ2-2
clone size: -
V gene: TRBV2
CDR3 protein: CASRGQVTTGELFF
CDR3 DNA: TGTGCCAGCAGAGGACAGGTTACCACCGGGGAGCTGTTTTTT

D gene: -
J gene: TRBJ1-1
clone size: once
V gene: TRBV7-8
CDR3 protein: CASSLRTVPRAFF
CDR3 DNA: TGTGCCAGCAGCTTAAGGACAGTACCGAGAGCTTTCTTT

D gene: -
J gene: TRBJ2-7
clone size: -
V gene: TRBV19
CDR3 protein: CASSIEEGAEQYF
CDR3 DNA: TGTGCCAGTAGTATAGAGGAGGGGGCCGAGCAGTACTTC

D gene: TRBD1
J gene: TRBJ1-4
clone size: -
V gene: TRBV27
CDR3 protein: CASSLRTGAREKLFF
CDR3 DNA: TGTGCCAGCAGTCTCCGGACAGGGGCGAGGGAAAAACTGTTTTTT

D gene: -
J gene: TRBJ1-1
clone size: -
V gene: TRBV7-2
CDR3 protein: CASSLVGQNTEAFF
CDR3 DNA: TGTGCCAGCAGCTTAGTGGGACAGAACACTGAAGCTTTCTTT

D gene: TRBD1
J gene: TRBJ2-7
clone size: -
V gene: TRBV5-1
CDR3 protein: CASSLDGTGGNEQYF
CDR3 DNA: TGCGCCAGCAGCTTGGATGGGACAGGGGGCAACGAGCAGTACTTC

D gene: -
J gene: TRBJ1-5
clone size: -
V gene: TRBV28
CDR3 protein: CASSPRRGSSNQPQHF
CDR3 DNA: TGTGCCAGCAGTCCCCGTAGGGGGTCTAGCAATCAGCCCCAGCATTTT

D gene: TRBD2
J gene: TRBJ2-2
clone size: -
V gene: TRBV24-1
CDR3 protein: CATGLAGAKNTGELFF
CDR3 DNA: TGTGCCACAGGACTAGCGGGGGCAAAGAACACCGGGGAGCTGTTTTTT

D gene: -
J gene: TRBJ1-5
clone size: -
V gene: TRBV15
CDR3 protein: CATSRDLGGRSQPQHF
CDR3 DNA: TGTGCCACCAGCAGAGATTTAGGCGGGAGGAGCCAGCCCCAGCATTTT

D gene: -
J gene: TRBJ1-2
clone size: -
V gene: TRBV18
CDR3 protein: CASSPRSRYGYTF
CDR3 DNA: TGTGCCAGCTCACCAAGGAGCCGCTATGGCTACACCTTC

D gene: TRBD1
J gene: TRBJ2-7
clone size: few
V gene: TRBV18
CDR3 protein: CASSPGTDPLEQYF
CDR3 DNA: TGTGCCAGCTCACCCGGGACAGACCCCCTCGAGCAGTACTTC

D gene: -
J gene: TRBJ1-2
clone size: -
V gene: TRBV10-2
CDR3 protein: CASSESTGNLRGYTF
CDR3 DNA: TGCGCCAGCAGTGAATCGACAGGAAATTTAAGGGGCTACACCTTC

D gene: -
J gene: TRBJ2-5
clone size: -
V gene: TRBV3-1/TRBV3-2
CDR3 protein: CASSPSIIGGGETQYF
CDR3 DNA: TGTGCCAGCAGCCCAAGTATTATCGGGGGTGGAGAGACCCAGTACTTC

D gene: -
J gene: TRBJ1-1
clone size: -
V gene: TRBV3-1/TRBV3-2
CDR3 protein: CASSRRMGGAFF
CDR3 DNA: TGTGCCAGCAGCCGTAGGATGGGGGGAGCTTTCTTT

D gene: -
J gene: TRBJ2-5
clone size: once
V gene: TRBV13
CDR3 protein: CASTLDRIQETQYF
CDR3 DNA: TGTGCCAGCACCCTGGACAGAATCCAAGAGACCCAGTACTTC

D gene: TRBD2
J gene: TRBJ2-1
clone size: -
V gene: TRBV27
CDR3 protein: CSSGGSYNEQFF
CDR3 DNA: TGTTCCTCGGGGGGCTCCTACAATGAGCAGTTCTTC

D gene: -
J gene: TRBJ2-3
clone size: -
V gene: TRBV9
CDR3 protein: CASSVARDTQYF
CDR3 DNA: TGTGCCAGCAGCGTAGCCAGAGATACGCAGTATTTT

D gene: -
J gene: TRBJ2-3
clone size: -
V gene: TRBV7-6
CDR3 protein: CASSVMAPPDTQYF
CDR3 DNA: TGTGCCAGCAGTGTAATGGCCCCACCGGATACGCAGTATTTT

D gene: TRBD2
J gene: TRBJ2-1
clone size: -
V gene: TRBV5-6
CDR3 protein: CASILWLAGGMDQFF
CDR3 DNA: TGTGCCAGCATACTCTGGTTAGCGGGGGGGATGGATCAGTTCTTC